Presented here are 7 T cell receptor beta chains from one specimen sequenced in a study of radiation and T cells in renal cell carcinoma. The treatment here: treatment-naive control, cytoreductive nephrectomy. Here immunoSEQ multiplex PCR was the method, and the copy in TCRdb shows in-frame clones only, minus some. The sample lists 20,000 or so clones, nearly 55% occurring once. The source was tumor tissue, collected from a patient whose treatment was nephrectomy without radiotherapy. The receptors were gathered from a human donor with renal cell carcinoma.

The rearrangement uses TRBV6-1 and TRBJ2-7, with D tentatively TRBD1 or TRBD2 (5 bases each). The CDR3 covers 13 residues. Germline V lookup: CDR1 MNHNS, CDR2 SASEGT. V gave up 6 bases and J gave up 9 bases, with 18 bases separating them. The CDR3 nucleotides are TGTGCCAGCAGCCTTCGGGACGCCCCTGGGCAGTACTTC. Its protein product is CASSLRDAPGQYF.

The chain has TRBV18 and TRBJ2-5; TRBD1 might be the D (6 bases). Trimming cost V 5 bases and J 3 bases, with 10 bases left between them. CDR1 KGHSH and CDR2 LQKENI come from the germline V gene. The CDR3 contains 13 residues. The CDR3, as DNA: TGTGCCAGCTCAGCAAGACAGGAAGAGACCCAGTACTTC. The encoded protein is CASSARQEETQYF.

The V call is TRBV4-2, the J call TRBJ2-2; 9 bases line up with TRBD2. The V gene end was trimmed by 1 base and the J gene end by 6 bases; junction bases not matched to a gene: 12. The CDR3 covers 18 residues. Germline V lookup: CDR1 LGHNA, CDR2 YNFKEQ. The CDR3 sequence is CASSQADSGGRPAGELFF. CDR3 bases: TGTGCCAGCAGCCAAGCGGATAGCGGGGGCCGCCCGGCCGGGGAGCTGTTTTTT.

In nucleotides, the CDR3 is TGTGCCAGCAGCTTTCAGGGGGCCGGTGAAAAACTGTTTTTT. This translates into CASSFQGAGEKLFF. The chain employs TRBV7-9 and TRBJ1-4; 8 nucleotides align to TRBD1. From germline, CDR1 is SEHNR and CDR2 FQNEAQ (reference sequence). CDR3 length: 14 residues. V was clipped by 3 bases and J by 7 bases; unmatched bases: 4.

This clone has more than one count but fewer than ten. The chain has TRBV29-1 and TRBJ1-2, with unresolved D. The CDR3 has 11 residues. Germline-derived CDR1 and CDR2 are SQVTM and ANQGSEA. Deletions cut 4 bases from V and 8 bases from J, with 11 bases between. The CDR3 DNA sequence: TGCAGCGTTGTTGGGGTAGGCGGCTACACCTTC. Protein sequence: CSVVGVGGYTF.

This clone was recorded a few times. The genes are TRBV9 and TRBJ1-1; 10 positions agree with TRBD1. CDR1 is SGDLS, CDR2 YYNGEE, per germline. The junction had 5 bases not matched to a gene; V was cut back by 3 bases and J by 6 bases. The CDR3 covers 14 residues. The CDR3 region has the DNA TGTGCCAGCAGCGAGGGGACAGGGGACGCTGAAGCTTTCTTT. Encoded protein: CASSEGTGDAEAFF.

The chain links TRBV7-2 to TRBJ2-1; D unresolved. Germline V gene lookup returns CDR1 SGHTA and CDR2 FQGNSA. The CDR3 contains 15 residues. The V end was cut by 1 base, the J end by 0 bases, with 7 bases between. In nucleotides, the CDR3 is TGTGCCAGCAGCTTAGGGCCAGTCTCCTACAATGAGCAGTTCTTC. Protein: CASSLGPVSYNEQFF.